Ten or more counts support the clone carrying this T cell receptor beta chain. All patients reached thyroid surgery having received no treatment beforehand. The data originate from a study of metastatic and nonmetastatic thyroid tumors. TCRdb re-analyzed the PCR reads using MiXCR. The data contain about 92,000 clones, 15% of them singletons. This CDR3 region has 12 residues. V gave up 6 bases and J gave up 4 bases, with 9 bases separating them. The source material was blood. The rearrangement joins TRBV12-3 or TRBV12-4 to TRBJ1-1; D not certain. The sequence came from a female donor with papillary thyroid cancer or a benign thyroid nodule (not recorded which). Some clones in this sample may be carry-over from other donors' samples. The CDR3, as DNA: TGTGCCAGCAGCACACGGCGCACTGAAGCTTTCTTT. Translating gives CASSTRRTEAFF.